Following are 2 T cell receptor beta chains from one sample sequenced in a study of T-cell memory formation after mild COVID-19. TCRdb itself ran the 5' RACE reads through MiXCR, one entry per CDR3 protein. The profile shows roughly 100,000 distinct CDR3 sequences, about 14% of them singletons. The sequenced material came from PBMCs or a T cell subset sorted from them (not recorded which). The receptors originated from a man between 18 and 35 years old who had mild COVID-19 (a few samples of this study predate the infection). Cell type and time point are not known.

This clonotype was seen many times. The rearrangement uses TRBV4-3 and TRBJ2-3, with TRBD1 identical over 7 bases. The CDR3 spans 15 residues. Germline loops: CDR1 LGHNA, CDR2 YSLEER. With 3 bases clipped from V and 0 bases from J, the junction kept 3 bases outside the gene matches. Here the CDR3 DNA reads TGCGCCAGCAGCCAGGGGACAGCAAGCACAGATACGCAGTATTTT. It translates to CASSQGTASTDTQYF.

This clonotype was counted a few times. The chain carries TRBV7-9 and TRBJ1-1; no definite D call. Germline V CDR1 and CDR2: SEHNR, FQNEAQ (reference sequence). V lost 2 bases and J 3 bases, leaving 7 bases between the germline ends. The CDR3 spans 13 residues. CDR3 protein: CASSLRGDTEAFF. CDR3 nucleotide sequence: TGTGCCAGCAGCTTACGCGGGGACACTGAAGCTTTCTTT.